Here is one T cell receptor beta chain with its context. What it recognizes is unknown. These data belong to a study of cytomegalovirus exposure and HLA in healthy donors. Background on the study: Genotyping showed around 81% of fewer than 500 donors falling in the Caucasian-associated ancestry cluster. Findings of the study overall: For most TCR beta V segments, an earlier analysis put the productive rate at about 87% or about 30% of the time. Within the data, a cluster of highly shared sequence variants was likely a sequencing artifact.

Germline V gene lookup returns CDR1 KGHSH and CDR2 LQKENI. V was pared by 3 bases and J by 2 bases, with 9 bases between. The CDR3 totals 14 residues. The study ran its PCR with 60 Vbeta and 13 Jbeta primers. The method was immunoSEQ multiplex PCR; TCRdb's version includes in-frame clones alone and lacks a portion of them. The sample holds about 140,000 clones, 76% seen once. The chain is built from TRBV18 and TRBJ2-3; tentative D call: TRBD2 (5 bases). Sequenced sample: PBMCs. The sequence was collected from a female donor in good health and CMV-seropositive. The CDR3 bases are TGTGCCAGCTCACCTACTAGGACCACAGATACGCAGTATTTT. Translating gives CASSPTRTTDTQYF.